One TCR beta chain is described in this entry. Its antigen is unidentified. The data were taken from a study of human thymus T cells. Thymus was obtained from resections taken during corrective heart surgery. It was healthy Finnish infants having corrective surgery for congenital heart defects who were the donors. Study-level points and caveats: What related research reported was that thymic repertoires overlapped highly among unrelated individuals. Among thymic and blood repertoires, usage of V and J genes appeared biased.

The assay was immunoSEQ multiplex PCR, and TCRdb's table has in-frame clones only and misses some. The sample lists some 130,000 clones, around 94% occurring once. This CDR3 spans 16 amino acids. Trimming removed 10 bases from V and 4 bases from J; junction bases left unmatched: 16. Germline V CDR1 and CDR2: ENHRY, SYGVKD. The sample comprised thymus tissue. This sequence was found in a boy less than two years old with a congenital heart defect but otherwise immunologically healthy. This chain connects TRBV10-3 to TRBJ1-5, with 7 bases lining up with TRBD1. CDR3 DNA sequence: TGTGCCACCTTACCGGAAGGGGGCGCAGGGAATCAGCCCCAGCATTTT. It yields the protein CATLPEGGAGNQPQHF.